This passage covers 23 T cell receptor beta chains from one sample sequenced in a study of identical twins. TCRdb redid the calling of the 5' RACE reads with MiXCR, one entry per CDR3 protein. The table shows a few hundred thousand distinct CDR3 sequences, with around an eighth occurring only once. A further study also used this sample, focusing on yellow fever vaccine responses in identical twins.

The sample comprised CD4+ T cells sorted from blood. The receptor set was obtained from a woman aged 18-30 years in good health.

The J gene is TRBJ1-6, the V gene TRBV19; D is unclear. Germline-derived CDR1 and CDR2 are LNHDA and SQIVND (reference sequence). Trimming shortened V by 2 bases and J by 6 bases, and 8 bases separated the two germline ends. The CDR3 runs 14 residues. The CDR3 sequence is CASSIPTINSPLHF. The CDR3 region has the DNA TGTGCCAGTAGTATACCGACGATTAATTCACCCCTCCACTTT.

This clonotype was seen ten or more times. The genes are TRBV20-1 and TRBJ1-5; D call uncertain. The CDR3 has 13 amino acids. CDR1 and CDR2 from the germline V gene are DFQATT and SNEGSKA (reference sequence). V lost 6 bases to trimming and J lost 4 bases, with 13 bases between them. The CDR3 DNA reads TGCAGTGCCGAGGGAAAGGATAATCAGCCCCAGCATTTT. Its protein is CSAEGKDNQPQHF.

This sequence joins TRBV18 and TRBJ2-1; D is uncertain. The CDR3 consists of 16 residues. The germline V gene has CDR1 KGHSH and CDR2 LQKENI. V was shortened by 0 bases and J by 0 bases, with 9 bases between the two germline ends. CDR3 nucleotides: TGTGCCAGCTCACCACCGGGCCCTAACTCCTACAATGAGCAGTTCTTC. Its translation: CASSPPGPNSYNEQFF. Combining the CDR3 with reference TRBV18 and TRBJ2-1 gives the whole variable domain NAGVMQNPRHLVRRRGQEARLRCSPMKGHSHVYWYRQLPEEGLKFMVYLQKENIIDESGMPKERFSAEFPKEGPSILRIQQVVRGDSAAYFCASSPPGPNSYNEQFFGPGTRLTVL.

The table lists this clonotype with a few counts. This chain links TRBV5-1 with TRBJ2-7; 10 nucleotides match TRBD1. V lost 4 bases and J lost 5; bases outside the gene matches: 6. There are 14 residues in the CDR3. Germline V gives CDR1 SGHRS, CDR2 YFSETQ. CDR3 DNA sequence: TGCGCCAGCAGCGCGGGACAGGGGAACCACGAGCAGTACTTC. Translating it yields CASSAGQGNHEQYF.

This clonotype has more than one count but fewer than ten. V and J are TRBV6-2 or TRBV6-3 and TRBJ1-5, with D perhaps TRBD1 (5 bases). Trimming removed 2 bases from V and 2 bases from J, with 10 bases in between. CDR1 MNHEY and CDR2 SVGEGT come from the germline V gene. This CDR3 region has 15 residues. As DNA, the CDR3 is TGTGCCAGCAGTTACCGGGACGACGGCAATCAGCCCCAGCATTTT. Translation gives CASSYRDDGNQPQHF.

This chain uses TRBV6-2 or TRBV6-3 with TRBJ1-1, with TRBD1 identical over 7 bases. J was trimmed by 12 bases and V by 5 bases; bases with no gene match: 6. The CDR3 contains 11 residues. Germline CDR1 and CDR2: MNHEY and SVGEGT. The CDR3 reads CASSADRSTFF. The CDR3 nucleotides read TGTGCCAGCAGTGCGGACAGGTCGACTTTCTTT.

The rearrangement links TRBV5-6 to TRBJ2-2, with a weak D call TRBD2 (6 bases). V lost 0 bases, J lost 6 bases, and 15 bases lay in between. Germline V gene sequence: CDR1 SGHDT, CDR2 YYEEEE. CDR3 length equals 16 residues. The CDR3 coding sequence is TGTGCCAGCAGCTTGGAGGAGGGGAGATGGTCCGGGGAGCTGTTTTTT. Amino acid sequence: CASSLEEGRWSGELFF. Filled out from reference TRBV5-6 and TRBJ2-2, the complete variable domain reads DAGVTQSPTHLIKTRGQQVTLRCSPKSGHDTVSWYQQALGQGPQFIFQYYEEEERQRGNFPDRFSGHQFPNYSSELNVNALLLGDSALYLCASSLEEGRWSGELFFGEGSRLTVL.

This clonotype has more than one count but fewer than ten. The CDR3 region has the DNA TGCAGTGCTTATTATGCAGGGATGGGCAATCAGCCCCAGCATTTT. Its protein is CSAYYAGMGNQPQHF. The chain joins TRBV20-1 to TRBJ1-5, with D possibly being TRBD1 (5 bases). Germline CDR1 reads DFQATT; CDR2 reads SNEGSKA (reference sequence). This CDR3 has 15 residues. Trimming shortened V by 5 bases and J by 2 bases, and 16 bases separated the two germline ends.

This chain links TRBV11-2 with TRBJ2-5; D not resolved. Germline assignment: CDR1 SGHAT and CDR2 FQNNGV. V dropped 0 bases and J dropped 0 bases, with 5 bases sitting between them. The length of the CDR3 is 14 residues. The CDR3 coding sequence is TGTGCCAGCAGCTTAGATAAGTACCAAGAGACCCAGTACTTC. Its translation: CASSLDKYQETQYF. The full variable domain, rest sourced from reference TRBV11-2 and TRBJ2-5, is EAGVAQSPRYKIIEKRQSVAFWCNPISGHATLYWYQQILGQGPKLLIQFQNNGVVDDSQLPKDRFSAERLKGVDSTLKIQPAKLEDSAVYLCASSLDKYQETQYFGPGTRLLVL.

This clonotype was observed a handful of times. The CDR3 DNA reads TGTGCCAGCAGCAAAGAAGACAGCTCCAATCAGCCCCAGCATTTT. The encoded protein is CASSKEDSSNQPQHF. This chain links TRBV21-1 with TRBJ1-5; TRBD1, the table's D call, lacks a check against the DNA. TRBV21-1 is assigned pseudogene status. This CDR3 comprises 15 residues.

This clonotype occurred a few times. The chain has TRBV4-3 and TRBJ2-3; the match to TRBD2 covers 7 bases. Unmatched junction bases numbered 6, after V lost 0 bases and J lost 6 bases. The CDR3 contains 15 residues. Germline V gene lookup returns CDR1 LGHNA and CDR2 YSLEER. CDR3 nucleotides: TGCGCCAGCAGCCAAGATTCGGGAGCGGGGGATACGCAGTATTTT. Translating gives CASSQDSGAGDTQYF.

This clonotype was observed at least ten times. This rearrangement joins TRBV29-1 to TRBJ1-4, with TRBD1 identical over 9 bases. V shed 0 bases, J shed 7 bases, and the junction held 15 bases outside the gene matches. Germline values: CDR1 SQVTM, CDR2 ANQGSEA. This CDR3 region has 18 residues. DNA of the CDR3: TGCAGCGTTGAAGATAGGGACAGGGCGAACGGTATTAGTGAAAAACTGTTTTTT. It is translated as CSVEDRDRANGISEKLFF.

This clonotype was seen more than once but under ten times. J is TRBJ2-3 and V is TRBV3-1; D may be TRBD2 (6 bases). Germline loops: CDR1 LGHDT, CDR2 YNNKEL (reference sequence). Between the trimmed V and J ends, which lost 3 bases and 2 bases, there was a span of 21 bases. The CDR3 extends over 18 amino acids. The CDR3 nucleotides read TGTGCCAGCAGCCACTTCCCTGGGGGTAGCGGAATCACAGATACGCAGTATTTT. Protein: CASSHFPGGSGITDTQYF.

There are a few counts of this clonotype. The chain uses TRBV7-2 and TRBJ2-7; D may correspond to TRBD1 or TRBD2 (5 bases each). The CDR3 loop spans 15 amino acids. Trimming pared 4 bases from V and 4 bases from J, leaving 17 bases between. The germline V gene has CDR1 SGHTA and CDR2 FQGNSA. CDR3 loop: CASSWTGPGEYEQYF. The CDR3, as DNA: TGTGCCAGCAGCTGGACGGGACCCGGGGAGTACGAGCAGTACTTC.

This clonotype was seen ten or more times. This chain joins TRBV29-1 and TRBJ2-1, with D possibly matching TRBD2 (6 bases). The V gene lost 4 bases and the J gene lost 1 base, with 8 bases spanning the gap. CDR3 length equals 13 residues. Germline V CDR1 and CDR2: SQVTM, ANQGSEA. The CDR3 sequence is CSVGGASYNEQFF. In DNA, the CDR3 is TGCAGCGTTGGCGGGGCGTCCTACAATGAGCAGTTCTTC.

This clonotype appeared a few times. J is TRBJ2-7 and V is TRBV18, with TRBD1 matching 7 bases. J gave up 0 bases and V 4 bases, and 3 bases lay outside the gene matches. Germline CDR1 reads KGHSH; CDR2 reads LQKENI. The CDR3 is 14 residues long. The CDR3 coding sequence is TGTGCCAGCTCACACGAGGGGGCCTCCTACGAGCAGTACTTC. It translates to CASSHEGASYEQYF.

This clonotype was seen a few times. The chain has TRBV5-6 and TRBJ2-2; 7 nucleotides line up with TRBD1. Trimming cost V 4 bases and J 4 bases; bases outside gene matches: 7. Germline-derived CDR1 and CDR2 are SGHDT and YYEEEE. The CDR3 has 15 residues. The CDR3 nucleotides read TGTGCCAGCAGCCCTGCGGACAGGACCACCGGGGAGCTGTTTTTT. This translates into CASSPADRTTGELFF.

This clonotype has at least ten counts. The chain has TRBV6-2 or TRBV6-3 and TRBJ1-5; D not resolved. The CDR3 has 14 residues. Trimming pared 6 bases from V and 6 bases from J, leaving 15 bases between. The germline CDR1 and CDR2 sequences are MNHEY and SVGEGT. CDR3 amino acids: CASSPTQWSQPQHF. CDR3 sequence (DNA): TGTGCCAGCAGCCCCACGCAATGGAGTCAGCCCCAGCATTTT.

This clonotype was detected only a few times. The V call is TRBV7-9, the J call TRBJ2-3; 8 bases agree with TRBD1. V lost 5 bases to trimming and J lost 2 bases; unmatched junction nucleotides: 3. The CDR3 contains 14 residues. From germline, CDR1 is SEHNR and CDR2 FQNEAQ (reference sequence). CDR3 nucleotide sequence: TGTGCCAGCAGCCCGGACAGGGACACAGATACGCAGTATTTT. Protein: CASSPDRDTDTQYF.

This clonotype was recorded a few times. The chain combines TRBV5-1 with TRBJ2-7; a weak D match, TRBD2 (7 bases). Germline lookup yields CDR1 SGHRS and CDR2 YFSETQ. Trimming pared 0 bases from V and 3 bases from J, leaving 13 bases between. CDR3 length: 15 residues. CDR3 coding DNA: TGCGCCAGCAGCTTGGCTGCGGGGGCGTTCTACGAGCAGTACTTC. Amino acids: CASSLAAGAFYEQYF. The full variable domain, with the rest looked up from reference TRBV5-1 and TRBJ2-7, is KAGVTQTPRYLIKTRGQQVTLSCSPISGHRSVSWYQQTPGQGLQFLFEYFSETQRNKGNFPGRFSGRQFSNSRSEMNVSTLELGDSALYLCASSLAAGAFYEQYFGPGTRLTVT.

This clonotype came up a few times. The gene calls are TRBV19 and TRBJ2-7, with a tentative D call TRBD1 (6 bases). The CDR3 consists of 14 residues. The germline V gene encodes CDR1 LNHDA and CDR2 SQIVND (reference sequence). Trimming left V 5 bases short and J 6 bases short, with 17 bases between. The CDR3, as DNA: TGTGCCAGTAGTTCAGGGGAGTACAGGTCCGAGCAGTACTTC. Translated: CASSSGEYRSEQYF.

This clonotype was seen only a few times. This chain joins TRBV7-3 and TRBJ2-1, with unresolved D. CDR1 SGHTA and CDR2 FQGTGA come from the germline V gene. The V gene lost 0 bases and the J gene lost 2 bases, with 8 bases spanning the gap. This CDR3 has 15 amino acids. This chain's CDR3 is CASSLTPTAYNEQFF. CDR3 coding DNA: TGTGCCAGCAGCTTAACCCCTACTGCCTACAATGAGCAGTTCTTC.

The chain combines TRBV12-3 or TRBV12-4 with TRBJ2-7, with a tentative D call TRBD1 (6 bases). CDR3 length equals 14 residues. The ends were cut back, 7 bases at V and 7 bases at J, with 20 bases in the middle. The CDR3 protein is CASTKGAGEREQYF. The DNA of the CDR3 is TGTGCCAGCACAAAAGGAGCAGGGGAGCGGGAGCAGTACTTC.